Following are 22 T cell receptor beta chains from one sample sequenced in a study of response to subunit inactivated influenza vaccine. TCRdb independently ran MiXCR on the RT-PCR reads; one entry per CDR3 protein. Of a few hundred thousand distinct CDR3 sequences in the sample, about 20% were seen once. Specimen: PBMCs from blood, collected around 22 months after vaccination. The receptors derive from a man between 50 and 75 years old who received an inactivated influenza vaccine.

V is TRBV4-3 and J is TRBJ2-7, with D possibly matching TRBD1 (6 bases). The CDR3 sequence is 15 residues long. V was pared by 5 bases and J by 2 bases, with 16 bases between. The V gene's germline CDR1 is LGHNA and CDR2 YSLEER. In DNA, the CDR3 is TGCGCCAGCAGCATTGGGTGGGACACTACCTACGAGCAGTACTTC. Protein product: CASSIGWDTTYEQYF.

This chain links TRBV20-1 with TRBJ2-7; 7 nucleotides line up with TRBD2. Germline CDR1 and CDR2: DFQATT and SNEGSKA (reference sequence). The CDR3 extends over 14 amino acids. The ends lost 3 bases at V and 0 bases at J; junction bases unmatched: 5. This chain's CDR3 is CSASPGGSSYEQYF. Here the CDR3 DNA reads TGCAGTGCTAGTCCCGGGGGGAGCTCCTACGAGCAGTACTTC.

The chain combines TRBV6-1 with TRBJ2-5; 8 positions agree with TRBD2. CDR1 MNHNS and CDR2 SASEGT come from the germline V gene. The V and J ends lost 6 bases and 4 bases, in that order; junction bases with no gene match: 10. The CDR3 sequence is 15 residues long. CDR3 sequence reads: CASRGAGGPPETQYF. In DNA form, the CDR3 reads TGTGCCAGCAGAGGGGCGGGGGGTCCCCCAGAGACCCAGTACTTC.

This chain uses TRBV11-2 with TRBJ1-5; D unclear. This CDR3 has 13 residues. V was trimmed by 5 bases and J by 2 bases, leaving 7 bases between them. Germline CDR1 SGHAT, CDR2 FQNNGV. The CDR3 here is CASSAQGNQPQHF. The DNA of the CDR3 is TGTGCCAGCAGCGCCCAGGGCAATCAGCCCCAGCATTTT. Drawing the rest from reference TRBV11-2 and TRBJ1-5, the complete variable domain is EAGVAQSPRYKIIEKRQSVAFWCNPISGHATLYWYQQILGQGPKLLIQFQNNGVVDDSQLPKDRFSAERLKGVDSTLKIQPAKLEDSAVYLCASSAQGNQPQHFGDGTRLSIL.

This chain links TRBV20-1 with TRBJ1-5, with D maybe TRBD1 (6 bases). The V end was cut by 6 bases, the J end by 0 bases, with 12 bases between. The germline CDR1 and CDR2 sequences are DFQATT and SNEGSKA (reference sequence). CDR3 length: 14 amino acids. The CDR3 DNA follows: TGCAGTGCGGGGGGGGGGCGTAGCAATCAGCCCCAGCATTTT. Its translation: CSAGGGRSNQPQHF.

This chain connects TRBV6-2 or TRBV6-3 to TRBJ1-2, with a weak D call TRBD1 (6 bases). The CDR3 extends over 15 amino acids. Trimming removed 6 bases at V and 7 bases at J, with 21 bases between. The V gene's germline CDR1 is MNHEY and CDR2 SVGEGT. Here the CDR3 DNA reads TGTGCCAGCAGACCCGGAGGCAGGGGCGAAGTTGGCTACACCTTC. Protein product: CASRPGGRGEVGYTF.

The chain recombines TRBV9 with TRBJ1-2; no clear D. This CDR3 spans 12 amino acids. CDR1 SGDLS and CDR2 YYNGEE come from the germline V gene. V was shortened by 2 bases and J by 1 base, with 3 bases between the two germline ends. CDR3 bases: TGTGCCAGCAGCGTGTTTAACTATGGCTACACCTTC. Translation: CASSVFNYGYTF.

In its sample, this clonotype was seen a few times. The chain couples TRBV11-2 to TRBJ2-2; 7 bases fit TRBD1. The ends lost 5 bases at V and 7 bases at J; junction bases unmatched: 10. Germline V gene sequence: CDR1 SGHAT, CDR2 FQNNGV. This CDR3 contains 15 residues. CDR3 sequence: CASSVDRQHLGELFF. DNA of the CDR3: TGTGCCAGCAGCGTGGACAGGCAGCACCTCGGGGAGCTGTTTTTT.

The chain joins TRBV5-1 to TRBJ1-2; D is possibly TRBD1 (5 bases). V lost 2 bases, J lost 7 bases, and 15 bases lay in between. Germline V gene lookup returns CDR1 SGHRS and CDR2 YFSETQ. The CDR3 contains 14 residues. The CDR3 region is CASSLSRDLFGYTF. As DNA, the CDR3 is TGCGCCAGCAGCTTATCTCGGGACTTATTTGGCTACACCTTC.

This clonotype was picked up many times. The chain combines TRBV20-1 with TRBJ1-2, with TRBD1 matching over 8 bases. The trim removed 6 bases at V and 7 bases at J, leaving 10 bases unmatched. Germline CDR1 is DFQATT and CDR2 is SNEGSKA (reference sequence). The CDR3 is made up of 13 amino acids. For the CDR3, the DNA is TGCAGTGCACCCCCAGGGGGCGATTTTGGCTACACCTTC. It specifies CSAPPGGDFGYTF.

This clonotype was found once. The chain uses TRBV13 and TRBJ2-3, with 8 nucleotides matching TRBD1. The germline gives CDR1 PRHDT, CDR2 FYEKMQ (reference sequence). V lost 4 bases, J lost 0 bases, and 9 bases stayed unmatched. CDR3 length: 17 amino acids. The CDR3 is CASSSARTGRSTDTQYF. CDR3 sequence (DNA): TGTGCCAGCAGCTCAGCCAGGACAGGGCGTAGCACAGATACGCAGTATTTT.

The chain carries TRBV4-3 and TRBJ1-6; D gene uncertain. Germline CDR1 is LGHNA and CDR2 is YSLEER. Trimming took off 0 bases at V and 8 bases at J, with 5 bases between the two ends. The CDR3 is made up of 13 amino acids. The CDR3: CASSQDVHSPLHF. CDR3 DNA sequence: TGCGCCAGCAGCCAAGATGTTCATTCACCCCTCCACTTT.

The V and J genes are TRBV12-3 or TRBV12-4 and TRBJ1-5, with 9 bases fitting TRBD1. CDR3 length: 14 amino acids. Trimming took 7 bases from V and 4 from J; bases not matched to a gene: 5. Here the CDR3 reads CASTLGQGNQPQHF. CDR3 nucleotides: TGTGCCAGCACCCTCGGACAGGGGAATCAGCCCCAGCATTTT.

This clonotype was counted only a few times. The chain couples TRBV20-1 to TRBJ1-5, with D possibly TRBD1 on 5 matching bases. V lost 6 bases and J lost 4, with 19 bases in between. This CDR3 contains 15 residues. The V gene's germline CDR1 is DFQATT and CDR2 SNEGSKA (reference sequence). The CDR3 reads CSAGWGRAINQPQHF. The CDR3 DNA reads TGCAGTGCAGGGTGGGGCAGGGCTATAAATCAGCCCCAGCATTTT.

This clonotype occurred many times. This chain links TRBV18 with TRBJ1-5; D uncertain. The CDR3 covers 14 residues. CDR1 and CDR2 (germline): KGHSH, LQKENI. Trimming took off 5 bases at V and 2 bases at J, with 10 bases between the two ends. This chain's CDR3 is CASSANKGNQPQHF. CDR3 coding DNA: TGTGCCAGCTCAGCGAATAAGGGCAATCAGCCCCAGCATTTT.

At least ten counts were recorded for this clonotype. CDR3 in amino acids: CASSDRVTGNTIYF. The CDR3 DNA sequence: TGTGCCAGCAGTGACAGGGTCACTGGAAACACCATATATTTT. This sequence joins TRBV12-3 or TRBV12-4 and TRBJ1-3, with 7 bases lining up with TRBD1. V shed 5 bases, J shed 2 bases, and the junction held 3 bases outside the gene matches. The CDR3 runs 14 residues.

This clonotype appeared a few times. The V and J genes are TRBV5-4 and TRBJ1-2; no reliable D call. The CDR3 has 13 residues. The germline gives CDR1 SGHNT, CDR2 YYREEE (reference sequence). Trimming shortened V by 0 bases and J by 4 bases, and 7 bases separated the two germline ends. The CDR3 reads CASSLAAVYGYTF. The CDR3 DNA is TGTGCCAGCAGCTTGGCGGCCGTCTATGGCTACACCTTC.

This clonotype was counted between two and nine times. The chain links TRBV20-1 to TRBJ1-1; a weak D match, TRBD1 (6 bases). This CDR3 is 16 amino acids long. Germline V CDR1 and CDR2: DFQATT, SNEGSKA (reference sequence). The germline V and J ends were trimmed by 8 bases and 4 bases, with 26 bases remaining between them. CDR3 in amino acids: CSPPGLQGRGVTEAFF. In DNA, the CDR3 is TGCAGTCCGCCCGGCCTGCAGGGGCGCGGCGTCACTGAAGCTTTCTTT.

V is TRBV6-2 or TRBV6-3 and J is TRBJ2-7; 7 positions match TRBD2. The CDR3 runs to 15 residues. J gave up 7 bases and V 6 bases, and 15 bases lay outside the gene matches. CDR1 is MNHEY, CDR2 SVGEGT, per germline. CDR3 amino acids: CASREDGLGSGEQYF. DNA of the CDR3: TGTGCCAGCAGGGAAGATGGACTAGGGTCCGGTGAGCAGTACTTC.

This clonotype was seen a handful of times. V and J are TRBV10-3 and TRBJ1-6; a weak D match, TRBD1 (5 bases). The CDR3 loop spans 16 amino acids. Trimming shortened V by 6 bases and J by 0 bases, and 12 bases separated the two germline ends. Germline V lookup: CDR1 ENHRY, CDR2 SYGVKD. CDR3 nucleotides: TGTGCCATCAGCCAGGGCGGGAGCTCCTATAATTCACCCCTCCACTTT. The encoded protein is CAISQGGSSYNSPLHF.

The chain has TRBV7-9 and TRBJ2-6; 8 bases fit TRBD2. The V and J ends lost 0 bases and 12 bases, in that order; junction bases with no gene match: 7. Germline values: CDR1 SEHNR, CDR2 FQNEAQ (reference sequence). The CDR3 contains 15 residues. CDR3 region: CASSLAPGTRSVLTF. DNA of the CDR3: TGTGCCAGCAGCTTAGCCCCAGGGACTAGAAGCGTCCTGACTTTC.

The chain uses TRBV3-1 and TRBJ1-6; tentative D call: TRBD1 (5 bases). Trimming cost V 1 base and J 7 bases, with 14 bases left between them. Germline V gene data show CDR1 as LGHDT and CDR2 as YNNKEL (reference sequence). This CDR3 is built from 16 residues. Here the CDR3 DNA reads TGTGCCAGCAGCCAAGGATCGGGACCGACGAATTCACCCCTCCACTTT. Translating gives CASSQGSGPTNSPLHF.